This TCR beta chain was retrieved from a study of blood T cell repertoires in COVID-19. Turning to the study itself: Sites across the United States, Italy and Spain contributed samples from acute and convalescent COVID-19. Sample material is recorded as cDNA or gDNA derived from T cells, B-cell-depleted T cells, or PBMCs.

The CDR3 covers 14 residues. V dropped 4 bases and J dropped 6 bases, with 12 bases sitting between them. Germline CDR1 reads LNHDA; CDR2 reads SQIVND (reference sequence). The authors' processing: Counts of nucleated cells, estimated from reference gene primer amplification, were obtained. Sequenced by immunoSEQ multiplex PCR; TCRdb stores in-frame clones only, minus some. Clone size and V and J calls were adopted from that table, with D and trimming inferred from the DNA. In the table there are about 280,000 clones, 86% of which are singletons. Sequencing input: peripheral blood. The sequence was obtained from a man in his forties or fifties with active or convalescent COVID-19. This chain joins TRBV19 and TRBJ1-4; a weak D match, TRBD1 (6 bases). For the CDR3, the DNA is TGTGCCAGTAGTACACAGGGAGGGCATGAAAAACTGTTTTTT. Its protein is CASSTQGGHEKLFF.